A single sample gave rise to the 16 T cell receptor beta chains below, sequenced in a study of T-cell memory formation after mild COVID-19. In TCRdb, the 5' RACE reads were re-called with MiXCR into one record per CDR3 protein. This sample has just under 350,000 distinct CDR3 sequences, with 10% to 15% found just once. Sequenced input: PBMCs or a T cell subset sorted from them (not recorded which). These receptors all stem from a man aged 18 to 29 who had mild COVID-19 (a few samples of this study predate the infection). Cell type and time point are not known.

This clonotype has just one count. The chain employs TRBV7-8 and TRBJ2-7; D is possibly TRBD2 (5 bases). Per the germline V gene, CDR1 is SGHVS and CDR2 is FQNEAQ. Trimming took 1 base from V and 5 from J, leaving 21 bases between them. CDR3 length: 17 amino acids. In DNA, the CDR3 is TGTGCCAGCAGCTTAGTTTTTTGGGGAGTGACAAAAAACGAGCAGTACTTC. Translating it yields CASSLVFWGVTKNEQYF.

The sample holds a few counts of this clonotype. In DNA, the CDR3 is TGTGCCAGCAGTTTTTCGGTTCCCAATGAAGCTTTCTTT. The encoded protein is CASSFSVPNEAFF. The chain carries TRBV6-2 or TRBV6-3 and TRBJ1-1; D remains ambiguous. This CDR3 contains 13 residues. V was cut by 4 bases and J by 7 bases, with 13 bases left in between. The germline CDR1 and CDR2 sequences are MNHEY and SVGEGT.

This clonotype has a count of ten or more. The DNA of the CDR3 is TGTGCCAGCAGCGTAGAGGTGGGACAGGGAAGCGAGCAGTACTTC. Translated, it gives CASSVEVGQGSEQYF. This chain uses TRBV9 with TRBJ2-7; 9 bases line up with TRBD1. Germline CDR1 SGDLS, CDR2 YYNGEE. V was pared by 0 bases and J by 6 bases, with 7 bases of the junction left unmatched. CDR3 length equals 15 residues.

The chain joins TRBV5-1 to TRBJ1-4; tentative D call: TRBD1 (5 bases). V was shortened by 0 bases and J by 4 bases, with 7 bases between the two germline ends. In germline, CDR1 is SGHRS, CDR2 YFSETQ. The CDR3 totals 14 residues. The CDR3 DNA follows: TGCGCCAGCAGCTTGGAACAGGTTAATGAAAAACTGTTTTTT. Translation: CASSLEQVNEKLFF.

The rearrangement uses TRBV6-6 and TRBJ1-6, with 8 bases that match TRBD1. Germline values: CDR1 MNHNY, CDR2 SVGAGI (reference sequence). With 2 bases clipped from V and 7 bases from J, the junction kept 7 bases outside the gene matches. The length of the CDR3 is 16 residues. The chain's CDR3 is CASSYGWTGKNSPLHF. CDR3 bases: TGTGCCAGCAGTTACGGATGGACAGGGAAGAATTCACCCCTCCACTTT.

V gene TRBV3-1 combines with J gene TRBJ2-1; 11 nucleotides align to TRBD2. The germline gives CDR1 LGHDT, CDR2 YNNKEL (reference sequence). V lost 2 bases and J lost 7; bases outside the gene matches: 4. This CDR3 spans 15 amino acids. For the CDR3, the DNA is TGTGCCAGCAGCCAATTTAGCGGGGGGGTAAATGAGCAGTTCTTC. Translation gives CASSQFSGGVNEQFF.

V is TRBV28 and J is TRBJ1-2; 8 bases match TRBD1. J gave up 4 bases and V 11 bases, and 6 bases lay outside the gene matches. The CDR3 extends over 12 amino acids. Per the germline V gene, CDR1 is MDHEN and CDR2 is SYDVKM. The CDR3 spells CAETGDGYGYTF. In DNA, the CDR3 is TGTGCCGAGACAGGGGACGGCTATGGCTACACCTTC.

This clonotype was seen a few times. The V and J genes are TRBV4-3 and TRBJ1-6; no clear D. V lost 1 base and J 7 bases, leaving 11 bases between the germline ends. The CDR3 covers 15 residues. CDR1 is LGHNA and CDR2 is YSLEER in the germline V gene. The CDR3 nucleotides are TGCGCCAGCAGCCAAGCGGGCCGGGTAAATTCACCCCTCCACTTT. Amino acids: CASSQAGRVNSPLHF.

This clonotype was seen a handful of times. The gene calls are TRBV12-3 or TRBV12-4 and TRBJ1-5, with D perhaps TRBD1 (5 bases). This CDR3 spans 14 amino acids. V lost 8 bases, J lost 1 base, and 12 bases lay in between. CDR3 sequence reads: CASAQEGSNQPQHF. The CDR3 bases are TGTGCCAGCGCTCAGGAGGGGAGCAATCAGCCCCAGCATTTT.

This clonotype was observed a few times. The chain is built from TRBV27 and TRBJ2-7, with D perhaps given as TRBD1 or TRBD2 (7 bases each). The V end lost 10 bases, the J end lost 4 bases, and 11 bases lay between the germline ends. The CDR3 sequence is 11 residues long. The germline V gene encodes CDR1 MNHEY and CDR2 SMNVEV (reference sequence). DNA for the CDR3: TGTGCCACCCAGGGGGGGTACGAGCAGTACTTC. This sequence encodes CATQGGYEQYF.

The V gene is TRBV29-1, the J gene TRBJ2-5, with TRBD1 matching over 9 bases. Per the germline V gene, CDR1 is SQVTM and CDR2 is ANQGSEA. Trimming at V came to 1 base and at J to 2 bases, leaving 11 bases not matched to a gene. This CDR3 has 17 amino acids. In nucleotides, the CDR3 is TGCAGCGTTGAAGGGACCCCCGACAGGGGGAGGCAAGAGACCCAGTACTTC. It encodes CSVEGTPDRGRQETQYF.

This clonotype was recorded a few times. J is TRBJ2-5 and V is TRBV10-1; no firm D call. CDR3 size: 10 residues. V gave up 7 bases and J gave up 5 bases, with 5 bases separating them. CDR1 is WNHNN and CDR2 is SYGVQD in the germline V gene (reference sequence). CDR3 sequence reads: CASTRETQYF. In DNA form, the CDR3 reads TGCGCCAGCACTCGGGAGACCCAGTACTTC.

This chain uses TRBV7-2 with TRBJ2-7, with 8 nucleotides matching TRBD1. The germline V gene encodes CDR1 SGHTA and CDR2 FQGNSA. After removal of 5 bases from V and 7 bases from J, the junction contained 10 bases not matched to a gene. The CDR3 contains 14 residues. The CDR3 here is CASSPTGAWREQYV. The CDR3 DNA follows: TGTGCCAGCAGCCCGACAGGGGCCTGGAGGGAGCAGTACGTC.

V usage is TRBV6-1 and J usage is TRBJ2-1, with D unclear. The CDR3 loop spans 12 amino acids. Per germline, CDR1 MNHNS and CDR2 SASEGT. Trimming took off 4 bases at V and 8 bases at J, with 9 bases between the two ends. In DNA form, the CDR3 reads TGTGCCAGCAGTGGCGGTAAGGATGAGCAGTTCTTC. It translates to CASSGGKDEQFF.

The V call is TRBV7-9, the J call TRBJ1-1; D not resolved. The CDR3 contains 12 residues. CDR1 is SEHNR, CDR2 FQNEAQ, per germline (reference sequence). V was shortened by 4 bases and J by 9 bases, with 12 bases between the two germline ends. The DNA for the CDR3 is TGTGCCAGCAGCTCCGATAGGCTCCAAGCTTTCTTT. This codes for CASSSDRLQAFF.

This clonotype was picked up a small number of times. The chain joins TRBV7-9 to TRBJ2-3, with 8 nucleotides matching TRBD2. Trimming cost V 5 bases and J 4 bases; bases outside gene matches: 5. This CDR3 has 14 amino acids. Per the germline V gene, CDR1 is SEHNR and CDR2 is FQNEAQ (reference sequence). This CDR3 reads CASSGGLGADTQYF. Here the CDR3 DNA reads TGTGCCAGCAGCGGGGGACTAGGGGCAGATACGCAGTATTTT.